One and the same sample provided the 30 T cell receptor beta chains below, sequenced in a study of shared clonotypes between healthy human individuals. The table came from immunoSEQ multiplex PCR; TCRdb's copy has only in-frame clones and leaves some out. The data show around 1.5 million clones, 98% seen once. Sequences were obtained from naive CD4+ T cells sorted from blood. The sample's subset: CD45RA+ positively selected. All receptors come from a young man in good health.

The chain has TRBV19 and TRBJ1-1; 7 bases line up with TRBD1. CDR1 and CDR2 from the germline V gene are LNHDA and SQIVND (reference sequence). The CDR3 is made up of 15 amino acids. V lost 2 bases and J lost 1; bases outside the gene matches: 4. This CDR3 is CASSIKTGKNTEAFF. Written as DNA, the CDR3 is TGTGCCAGTAGTATAAAGACAGGGAAGAACACTGAAGCTTTCTTT.

J is TRBJ2-2 and V is TRBV9, with D perhaps matching TRBD2 (6 bases). V dropped 3 bases and J dropped 3 bases, with 15 bases sitting between them. CDR3 length: 16 residues. Per the germline V gene, CDR1 is SGDLS and CDR2 is YYNGEE. CDR3 loop: CASSAFGRSDTGELFF. The CDR3 DNA sequence: TGTGCCAGCAGCGCGTTCGGGAGAAGTGACACCGGGGAGCTGTTTTTT.

The rearrangement uses TRBV2 and TRBJ2-5; D is perhaps TRBD2 (5 bases). Trimming took 4 bases from V and 5 from J, leaving 11 bases between them. The CDR3 is made up of 13 amino acids. Germline V lookup: CDR1 SNHLY, CDR2 FYNNEI. CDR3 bases: TGTGCCAGCAGTGCGCGGGCCGGGGAGACCCAGTACTTC. It is translated as CASSARAGETQYF. Combining the CDR3 with reference TRBV2 and TRBJ2-5 gives the whole variable domain EPEVTQTPSHQVTQMGQEVILRCVPISNHLYFYWYRQILGQKVEFLVSFYNNEISEKSEIFDDQFSVERPDGSNFTLKIRSTKLEDSAMYFCASSARAGETQYFGPGTRLLVL.

The V gene is TRBV20-1, the J gene TRBJ2-7; the D is unclear. The CDR3 is 10 amino acids. CDR1 and CDR2 from the germline V gene are DFQATT and SNEGSKA (reference sequence). Between the trimmed V and J ends, which lost 7 bases and 6 bases, there was a span of 10 bases. For the CDR3, the DNA is TGCAGTGTGCGGCTCCCCGAGCAGTACTTC. Protein product: CSVRLPEQYF.

This clone was counted once. The rearrangement links TRBV2 to TRBJ2-7; the D gene is possibly TRBD2 (5 bases). The V end lost 7 bases, the J end lost 6 bases, and 19 bases lay between the germline ends. The CDR3 runs to 14 residues. Germline CDR1 reads SNHLY; CDR2 reads FYNNEI. CDR3 protein: CASNPVGGSGEQYF. CDR3 nucleotides: TGTGCCAGCAATCCCGTGGGCGGGTCGGGCGAGCAGTACTTC. The full variable domain, completed using reference TRBV2 and TRBJ2-7, is EPEVTQTPSHQVTQMGQEVILRCVPISNHLYFYWYRQILGQKVEFLVSFYNNEISEKSEIFDDQFSVERPDGSNFTLKIRSTKLEDSAMYFCASNPVGGSGEQYFGPGTRLTVT.

This chain joins TRBV19 and TRBJ2-7; D is unresolved. The length of the CDR3 is 17 residues. Trimming removed 3 bases at V and 2 bases at J, with 20 bases between. Germline-derived CDR1 and CDR2 are LNHDA and SQIVND (reference sequence). This chain's CDR3 is CASSISAATPSTYEQYF. CDR3 DNA: TGTGCCAGTAGTATTTCGGCGGCGACCCCATCTACCTACGAGCAGTACTTC.

The V and J genes are TRBV7-9 and TRBJ2-1; TRBD1 matches at 7 bases. The CDR3 extends over 15 amino acids. Unmatched junction bases numbered 10, after V lost 5 bases and J lost 6 bases. The germline V gene encodes CDR1 SEHNR and CDR2 FQNEAQ (reference sequence). This chain's CDR3 is CASSPPGTVANEQFF. CDR3 in DNA: TGTGCCAGCAGCCCACCCGGGACAGTTGCCAATGAGCAGTTCTTC.

The chain carries TRBV5-1 and TRBJ1-5; the D gene is possibly TRBD1 (5 bases). The ends were cut back, 9 bases at V and 0 bases at J, with 19 bases in the middle. CDR3 length: 16 residues. Germline V gives CDR1 SGHRS, CDR2 YFSETQ. CDR3 sequence: CATFRDQSYSNQPQHF. The CDR3 DNA is TGCGCCACCTTCCGGGACCAGTCCTATAGCAATCAGCCCCAGCATTTT.

This chain joins TRBV10-3 and TRBJ1-5; no clear D. Per germline, CDR1 ENHRY and CDR2 SYGVKD. Between the trimmed V and J ends, which lost 3 bases and 7 bases, there was a span of 16 bases. This CDR3 region has 15 residues. Written as DNA, the CDR3 is TGTGCCATCAGTGACCCCAGACCAGAAGCACAGCCCCAGCATTTT. This translates into CAISDPRPEAQPQHF.

The chain carries TRBV5-1 and TRBJ2-1, with D possibly matching TRBD1 (6 bases). V lost 3 bases to trimming and J lost 9 bases, with 28 bases between them. Germline V CDR1 and CDR2: SGHRS, YFSETQ. The CDR3 consists of 18 residues. CDR3 coding DNA: TGCGCCAGCAGCTCCCGGGGCAGGGGTATCTCCCTCAATCCTGAGCAGTTCTTC. Encoded protein: CASSSRGRGISLNPEQFF.

V is TRBV7-9 and J is TRBJ1-1; no clear D. V shed 1 base and J shed 2 bases, with 8 bases lying between them. The CDR3 sequence is 14 residues long. The germline gives CDR1 SEHNR, CDR2 FQNEAQ (reference sequence). The CDR3 here is CASSLGPTNTEAFF. The CDR3 nucleotides are TGTGCCAGCAGCTTAGGGCCGACTAACACTGAAGCTTTCTTT.

The chain carries TRBV6-5 and TRBJ2-2; D possibly corresponds to TRBD1 (6 bases). V lost 6 bases to trimming and J lost 0 bases, with 11 bases between them. Germline-derived CDR1 and CDR2 are MNHEY and SVGAGI. The CDR3 has 15 amino acids. DNA for the CDR3: TGTGCCAGCAGCCTGGGACACGCGAACACCGGGGAGCTGTTTTTT. It translates to CASSLGHANTGELFF.

The V gene is TRBV29-1, the J gene TRBJ2-1; D is uncertain. There are 14 residues in the CDR3. Germline V lookup: CDR1 SQVTM, CDR2 ANQGSEA. V was shortened by 1 base and J by 1 base, with 8 bases between the two germline ends. The chain's CDR3 is CSVEVVGSYNEQFF. CDR3 nucleotide sequence: TGCAGCGTTGAAGTAGTGGGGTCCTACAATGAGCAGTTCTTC.

The chain employs TRBV27 and TRBJ2-3; 12 bases map to TRBD2. V was clipped by 10 bases and J by 5 bases; unmatched bases: 7. CDR1 is MNHEY, CDR2 SMNVEV, per germline (reference sequence). This CDR3 comprises 14 residues. In nucleotides, the CDR3 is TGTGCCACCACAAAGGGACTAGCGGGAGATACGCAGTATTTT. Residues: CATTKGLAGDTQYF.

V gene TRBV7-9 combines with J gene TRBJ2-1, with D perhaps assigned TRBD1 or TRBD2 (5 bases each). The CDR3 spans 17 residues. The germline gives CDR1 SEHNR, CDR2 FQNEAQ (reference sequence). V dropped 5 bases and J dropped 0 bases, with 17 bases sitting between them. DNA for the CDR3: TGTGCCAGCAGCACGGTCGGGGACCCAAGCTCCTACAATGAGCAGTTCTTC. It is translated as CASSTVGDPSSYNEQFF.

The chain recombines TRBV18 with TRBJ1-1, with D perhaps TRBD1 (6 bases). V was cut by 5 bases and J by 0 bases, with 10 bases left in between. The CDR3 covers 14 residues. Germline CDR1 KGHSH, CDR2 LQKENI. CDR3 residues: CASSSRQVNTEAFF. The CDR3 DNA follows: TGTGCCAGCTCAAGCCGACAGGTGAACACTGAAGCTTTCTTT.

The DNA for the CDR3 is TGTGCCAGTAGTAAACCGACAGGGGGCGTCACCGGGGAGCTGTTTTTT. It translates to CASSKPTGGVTGELFF. The chain is built from TRBV19 and TRBJ2-2, with 10 nucleotides matching TRBD1. This CDR3 is built from 16 residues. The ends lost 4 bases at V and 4 bases at J; junction bases unmatched: 6. The germline gives CDR1 LNHDA, CDR2 SQIVND (reference sequence).

This rearrangement joins TRBV6-5 to TRBJ2-1; 9 positions match TRBD2. This CDR3 comprises 15 residues. Losses at the gene ends were 6 bases for V and 4 bases for J; bases not matched to a gene: 7. Per germline, CDR1 MNHEY and CDR2 SVGAGI. CDR3 residues: CASSPGLAPYNEQFF. In DNA form, the CDR3 reads TGTGCCAGCAGCCCCGGACTAGCGCCGTACAATGAGCAGTTCTTC.

J is TRBJ2-2 and V is TRBV7-8; perhaps TRBD2 as D (5 bases). The CDR3 has 15 amino acids. CDR1 SGHVS and CDR2 FQNEAQ come from the germline V gene. Trimming shortened V by 2 bases and J by 5 bases, and 12 bases separated the two germline ends. CDR3 sequence (DNA): TGTGCCAGCAGCTTACTACCCACGGGGACCGGGGAGCTGTTTTTT. As protein: CASSLLPTGTGELFF.

The J gene is TRBJ2-2, the V gene TRBV29-1; D is uncertain. Trimming took 6 bases from V and 1 from J, leaving 12 bases between them. The CDR3 contains 14 residues. Germline V gene data show CDR1 as SQVTM and CDR2 as ANQGSEA. The CDR3 DNA reads TGCAGCGTATTGCCTACAGTGAACACCGGGGAGCTGTTTTTT. Translated: CSVLPTVNTGELFF.

The gene calls are TRBV19 and TRBJ2-3, with D possibly matching TRBD2 (6 bases). In germline, CDR1 is LNHDA, CDR2 SQIVND (reference sequence). The ends were cut back, 4 bases at V and 9 bases at J, with 11 bases in the middle. CDR3 length equals 12 residues. CDR3 protein: CASSRPSETQYF. In DNA form, the CDR3 reads TGTGCCAGTAGTAGGCCTAGCGAGACGCAGTATTTT. Based on the CDR3 plus reference TRBV19 and TRBJ2-3, the full variable domain is DGGITQSPKYLFRKEGQNVTLSCEQNLNHDAMYWYRQDPGQGLRLIYYSQIVNDFQKGDIAEGYSVSREKKESFPLTVTSAQKNPTAFYLCASSRPSETQYFGPGTRLTVL.

A remark on this clone: The same CDR3 also results from other DNA sequences found in this sample. The J gene is TRBJ2-7, the V gene TRBV2, with a possible D match to TRBD1 (5 bases). V was clipped by 5 bases and J by 2 bases, with 10 bases between them. This CDR3 spans 13 amino acids. Germline CDR1 and CDR2: SNHLY and FYNNEI. In DNA, the CDR3 is TGTGCCAGCAGTCCAGGGCGTACCTACGAGCAGTACTTC. Translated: CASSPGRTYEQYF. The complete variable domain, with remaining parts taken from reference TRBV2 and TRBJ2-7, reads EPEVTQTPSHQVTQMGQEVILRCVPISNHLYFYWYRQILGQKVEFLVSFYNNEISEKSEIFDDQFSVERPDGSNFTLKIRSTKLEDSAMYFCASSPGRTYEQYFGPGTRLTVT.

A remark on this clone: The sample holds other DNA sequences that translate to the same CDR3. The genes are TRBV7-9 and TRBJ2-1; no clear D gene. The germline V gene encodes CDR1 SEHNR and CDR2 FQNEAQ (reference sequence). V was clipped by 2 bases and J by 6 bases, with 2 bases between them. The CDR3 totals 11 residues. CDR3 loop: CASSLINEQFF. The CDR3 nucleotides read TGTGCCAGCAGCTTAATCAATGAGCAGTTCTTC.

Turning to this clone: Germline is not matched at one junction end, which may reflect a read error. This sequence joins TRBV7-9 and TRBJ1-3; D remains ambiguous. The CDR3 extends over 8 amino acids. Germline-derived CDR1 and CDR2 are SEHNR and FQNEAQ (reference sequence). The CDR3 protein is CASSLLDF. CDR3 in DNA: TGTGCCAGCAGTCTTCTCGATTTT.

J is TRBJ2-3 and V is TRBV19; TRBD1 matches 7 bases. Germline V gene lookup returns CDR1 LNHDA and CDR2 SQIVND (reference sequence). This CDR3 contains 12 residues. The V and J ends lost 4 bases and 6 bases, in that order; junction bases with no gene match: 1. In nucleotides, the CDR3 is TGTGCCAGTAGTACACAGGGGGATACGCAGTATTTT. Protein: CASSTQGDTQYF. The full variable domain, in which reference TRBV19 and TRBJ2-3 provide the parts outside the CDR3, is DGGITQSPKYLFRKEGQNVTLSCEQNLNHDAMYWYRQDPGQGLRLIYYSQIVNDFQKGDIAEGYSVSREKKESFPLTVTSAQKNPTAFYLCASSTQGDTQYFGPGTRLTVL.

This CDR3 reads CASSIQAGTEAFF. The CDR3 DNA follows: TGTGCCAGCAGCATACAGGCAGGCACTGAAGCTTTCTTT. This sequence joins TRBV5-6 and TRBJ1-1; the D gene is possibly TRBD1 (5 bases). V was cut by 4 bases and J by 4 bases, with 11 bases left in between. The CDR3 sequence is 13 residues long. Germline values: CDR1 SGHDT, CDR2 YYEEEE.

The chain links TRBV5-1 to TRBJ2-1; 7 bases agree with TRBD1. Germline assignment: CDR1 SGHRS and CDR2 YFSETQ. V lost 4 bases to trimming and J lost 1 base; unmatched junction nucleotides: 8. CDR3 size: 16 residues. The CDR3 loop reads CASSRDRVGSYNEQFF. The CDR3 DNA reads TGCGCCAGCAGCAGAGACAGGGTGGGATCCTACAATGAGCAGTTCTTC. Combining the CDR3 with reference TRBV5-1 and TRBJ2-1 gives the whole variable domain KAGVTQTPRYLIKTRGQQVTLSCSPISGHRSVSWYQQTPGQGLQFLFEYFSETQRNKGNFPGRFSGRQFSNSRSEMNVSTLELGDSALYLCASSRDRVGSYNEQFFGPGTRLTVL.

This clone was detected once. This sample includes further DNA sequences coding for the same CDR3. The V gene is TRBV5-4, the J gene TRBJ2-7; D may be TRBD1 or TRBD2 (5 bases each). Germline CDR1 and CDR2: SGHNT and YYREEE (reference sequence). Trimming took off 4 bases at V and 0 bases at J, with 11 bases between the two ends. This CDR3 spans 14 amino acids. CDR3 sequence (DNA): TGTGCCAGCAGCGGGACGGCTAGCTCCTACGAGCAGTACTTC. Its protein is CASSGTASSYEQYF.

The rearrangement joins TRBV7-2 to TRBJ2-5; TRBD1 agrees at 7 bases. V shed 1 base, J shed 2 bases, and the junction held 7 bases outside the gene matches. CDR3 length equals 16 residues. Germline V gives CDR1 SGHTA, CDR2 FQGNSA. CDR3 sequence reads: CASSLVFGRGQETQYF. The CDR3 region has the DNA TGTGCCAGCAGCTTAGTATTCGGCAGGGGGCAAGAGACCCAGTACTTC. Full variable domain (rest looked up from reference TRBV7-2 and TRBJ2-5): GAGVSQSPSNKVTEKGKDVELRCDPISGHTALYWYRQSLGQGLEFLIYFQGNSAPDKSGLPSDRFSAERTGGSVSTLTIQRTQQEDSAVYLCASSLVFGRGQETQYFGPGTRLLVL.

The table lists this clone with a count of one. This chain links TRBV2 with TRBJ2-1, with D unclear. Germline V lookup: CDR1 SNHLY, CDR2 FYNNEI. Trimming stripped 3 bases from V and 5 bases from J, with 11 bases between. The CDR3 has 14 amino acids. Here the CDR3 DNA reads TGTGCCAGCAGTGATAACTTCCGCCACAATGAGCAGTTCTTC. Protein: CASSDNFRHNEQFF.